These 30 T cell receptor beta chains were all obtained from the same sample, sequenced in a study of shared clonotypes between healthy human individuals. Repertoires were generated with immunoSEQ multiplex PCR, while TCRdb's copy carries only in-frame clones and drops some. The sample contains around 2.1 million clones, around 95% of which appear only once. Sequencing was carried out using naive CD4+ T cells sorted from blood. The subset was: CD45RA+ positively selected. The receptors shown here come from a young man in good health.

This chain connects TRBV7-9 to TRBJ1-4; maybe TRBD1 (5 bases). The V and J ends lost 8 bases and 8 bases respectively, with 15 bases between them. The CDR3 is made up of 13 amino acids. The germline V gene encodes CDR1 SEHNR and CDR2 FQNEAQ (reference sequence). The CDR3 reads CASAWGDGEKLFF. The CDR3 region has the DNA TGTGCCAGCGCCTGGGGGGATGGGGAAAAACTGTTTTTT.

This chain connects TRBV7-9 to TRBJ2-5, with no clear D. The CDR3 is 17 amino acids. CDR1 SEHNR and CDR2 FQNEAQ come from the germline V gene (reference sequence). The V and J ends lost 2 bases and 0 bases respectively, with 16 bases between them. The CDR3 region has the DNA TGTGCCAGCAGCTTAACTCAACTCATTGGGAACCAAGAGACCCAGTACTTC. Protein product: CASSLTQLIGNQETQYF.

This sequence joins TRBV10-1 and TRBJ1-1; 8 bases are a match to TRBD1. The CDR3 length is 17 residues. Germline trimming cut 0 bases from V and 10 bases from J; bases unmatched to any gene: 16. CDR1 WNHNN and CDR2 SYGVQD come from the germline V gene (reference sequence). The CDR3 sequence: CASSESRDRYEVMGAFF. CDR3 coding DNA: TGCGCCAGCAGTGAGTCGAGGGACAGGTATGAAGTTATGGGAGCTTTCTTT.

Here the CDR3 reads CAWSSTGSSTGELFF. CDR3 DNA: TGTGCCTGGAGTTCGACAGGGTCGAGCACCGGGGAGCTGTTTTTT. The J gene is TRBJ2-2, the V gene TRBV30, with 7 bases matching TRBD1. This CDR3 spans 15 amino acids. Trimming cost V 2 bases and J 4 bases; bases outside gene matches: 7. Germline lookup yields CDR1 GTSNPN and CDR2 SVGIG (reference sequence).

The chain has TRBV5-4 and TRBJ1-5, with D possibly TRBD1 on 5 matching bases. The CDR3 spans 15 residues. V gave up 0 bases and J gave up 5 bases, with 12 bases separating them. Germline V gives CDR1 SGHNT, CDR2 YYREEE (reference sequence). This CDR3 is CASSLGLGGDQPQHF. CDR3 coding DNA: TGTGCCAGCAGCTTGGGCCTGGGAGGGGATCAGCCCCAGCATTTT.

The chain is built from TRBV28 and TRBJ2-5, with 7 positions matching TRBD2. V trimming: 8 bases; J trimming: 5 bases; junction bases outside the gene matches: 17. This CDR3 spans 16 amino acids. The V gene's germline CDR1 is MDHEN and CDR2 SYDVKM. CDR3 DNA: TGTGCCAGCGGGGCCCCCTCCCAGCGGGGTCTGGAGACCCAGTACTTC. Translated, it gives CASGAPSQRGLETQYF. Combining the CDR3 with reference TRBV28 and TRBJ2-5 gives the whole variable domain DVKVTQSSRYLVKRTGEKVFLECVQDMDHENMFWYRQDPGLGLRLIYFSYDVKMKEKGDIPEGYSVSREKKERFSLILESASTNQTSMYLCASGAPSQRGLETQYFGPGTRLLVL.

The V gene is TRBV5-1, the J gene TRBJ2-2; 9 nucleotides agree with TRBD1. This CDR3 has 15 amino acids. Unmatched junction bases numbered 7, after V lost 2 bases and J lost 8 bases. Germline-derived CDR1 and CDR2 are SGHRS and YFSETQ. CDR3 sequence reads: CASSLRTGEAGELFF. CDR3 in DNA: TGCGCCAGCAGCTTAAGGACAGGGGAAGCTGGGGAGCTGTTTTTT.

CDR3 region: CASSLGIGELFF. CDR3 coding DNA: TGTGCCAGCAGCTTAGGTATCGGGGAGCTGTTTTTT. The V call is TRBV11-3, the J call TRBJ2-2; D gene unclear. The germline V gene has CDR1 SGHNT and CDR2 YENEEA. The CDR3 has 12 amino acids. V lost 1 base and J 7 bases, leaving 4 bases between the germline ends.

The rearrangement links TRBV5-1 to TRBJ2-1; TRBD1 aligns across 8 bases. The CDR3 is made up of 14 amino acids. The J segment lost 8 bases and the V segment lost 4 bases, leaving 8 bases of the junction unmatched. Germline V gene sequence: CDR1 SGHRS, CDR2 YFSETQ. The CDR3 loop reads CASSKRTGTDEQFF. CDR3 DNA: TGCGCCAGCAGCAAAAGGACAGGGACCGATGAGCAGTTCTTC.

Turning to this clone: Other DNA sequences in the same sample also yield this CDR3. CDR3 DNA sequence: TGTGCCAGCAGCTTAGGTGGGAGCAACAATGAGCAGTTCTTC. It specifies CASSLGGSNNEQFF. This rearrangement joins TRBV7-2 to TRBJ2-1; TRBD2 might be the D (5 bases). Germline loops: CDR1 SGHTA, CDR2 FQGNSA. The V gene lost 1 base and the J gene lost 5 bases, with 9 bases spanning the gap. CDR3 size: 14 residues. The full variable domain, completed using reference TRBV7-2 and TRBJ2-1, is GAGVSQSPSNKVTEKGKDVELRCDPISGHTALYWYRQSLGQGLEFLIYFQGNSAPDKSGLPSDRFSAERTGGSVSTLTIQRTQQEDSAVYLCASSLGGSNNEQFFGPGTRLTVL.

The chain couples TRBV11-2 to TRBJ2-5; tentatively, D is TRBD2 (5 bases). Germline V gives CDR1 SGHAT, CDR2 FQNNGV. This CDR3 has 12 residues. Trimming shortened V by 1 base and J by 6 bases, and 6 bases separated the two germline ends. CDR3 nucleotide sequence: TGTGCCAGCAGCTTAGCTAGCCAGACCCAGTACTTC. It encodes CASSLASQTQYF.

Points on this clone: Other DNA sequences in this sample translate to the same CDR3. The CDR3 nucleotides are TGTGCCATCAGTGAGTCCGGTGGGCCACAAGAGACCCAGTACTTC. Protein: CAISESGGPQETQYF. V and J are TRBV10-3 and TRBJ2-5; D is ambiguous. Germline V gives CDR1 ENHRY, CDR2 SYGVKD. This CDR3 contains 15 residues. V was shortened by 0 bases and J by 2 bases, with 10 bases between the two germline ends.

With respect to this clone: The same CDR3 also results from other DNA sequences found in this sample. The chain carries TRBV5-1 and TRBJ1-3; D may be TRBD1 (5 bases). V lost 0 bases and J 4 bases, leaving 11 bases between the germline ends. Germline CDR1 is SGHRS and CDR2 is YFSETQ. The CDR3 has 15 amino acids. CDR3 in DNA: TGCGCCAGCAGCTTGGAAGGGGCGGGAGGAAACACCATATATTTT. Translation gives CASSLEGAGGNTIYF.

The rearrangement uses TRBV6-1 and TRBJ1-3; possibly TRBD1 for D (6 bases). The germline V gene encodes CDR1 MNHNS and CDR2 SASEGT. Trimming took 6 bases from V and 5 from J, leaving 17 bases between them. The CDR3 totals 15 residues. This CDR3 is CASRGGMESRNTIYF. Here the CDR3 DNA reads TGTGCCAGCAGAGGGGGGATGGAGAGCCGAAACACCATATATTTT.

This clone appeared a single time. V gene TRBV2 combines with J gene TRBJ2-5; unclear D gene. Germline V lookup: CDR1 SNHLY, CDR2 FYNNEI. This CDR3 spans 12 amino acids. The germline V and J ends were trimmed by 6 bases and 7 bases, with 12 bases remaining between them. This CDR3 reads CASRASPGTQYF. In nucleotides, the CDR3 is TGTGCCAGCAGGGCCTCGCCCGGGACCCAGTACTTC.

The chain joins TRBV9 to TRBJ1-3; no clear D gene. The CDR3 totals 15 residues. V lost 3 bases to trimming and J lost 2 bases, with 12 bases between them. CDR1 and CDR2 from the germline V gene are SGDLS and YYNGEE. The CDR3 sequence: CASSGAAIAGNTIYF. The CDR3 nucleotides are TGTGCCAGCAGCGGAGCGGCTATCGCTGGAAACACCATATATTTT. Supplemented by reference TRBV9 and TRBJ1-3, the full variable domain reads DSGVTQTPKHLITATGQRVTLRCSPRSGDLSVYWYQQSLDQGLQFLIQYYNGEERAKGNILERFSAQQFPDLHSELNLSSLELGDSALYFCASSGAAIAGNTIYFGEGSWLTVV.

The CDR3: CASSLDRVGGRVDGYTF. The CDR3 DNA reads TGTGCCAGCAGCTTAGATCGCGTAGGGGGGCGCGTGGATGGCTACACCTTC. The rearrangement links TRBV11-2 to TRBJ1-2, with a possible D match to TRBD1 (6 bases). Germline values: CDR1 SGHAT, CDR2 FQNNGV. V was trimmed by 0 bases and J by 6 bases, leaving 20 bases between them. CDR3 length: 17 residues.

The chain couples TRBV5-3 to TRBJ1-5; D remains ambiguous. TRBV5-3 counts as an open reading frame of uncertain function. V was trimmed by 0 bases and J by 3 bases, leaving 19 bases between them. The CDR3 runs 18 residues. The CDR3 is CARSLGLGPEVNNQPQHF. The CDR3 DNA reads TGTGCCAGAAGCTTGGGCTTAGGCCCCGAGGTTAACAATCAGCCCCAGCATTTT.

The chain combines TRBV6-9 with TRBJ2-7; 7 bases agree with TRBD2. V trimming: 5 bases; J trimming: 2 bases; junction bases outside the gene matches: 9. The CDR3 loop spans 15 amino acids. Germline values: CDR1 MNHGY, CDR2 SVAAGI. CDR3 residues: CASSPRGDLTYEQYF. The CDR3 DNA reads as TGTGCCAGCAGTCCCCGGGGGGACTTGACCTACGAGCAGTACTTC.

This chain links TRBV10-3 with TRBJ1-1, with TRBD1 identical over 8 bases. Germline V gene data show CDR1 as ENHRY and CDR2 as SYGVKD. This CDR3 has 14 residues. V was clipped by 4 bases and J by 4 bases; unmatched bases: 5. In DNA form, the CDR3 reads TGTGCCATCAGTGTAGGACAGGGTTCCACTGAAGCTTTCTTT. Its translation is CAISVGQGSTEAFF.

J is TRBJ2-7 and V is TRBV11-2; TRBD1 aligns across 7 bases. Trimming at V came to 5 bases and at J to 0 bases, leaving 10 bases not matched to a gene. The germline V gene has CDR1 SGHAT and CDR2 FQNNGV. The CDR3 has 16 residues. CDR3: CASSRLGGQNSYEQYF. The CDR3 DNA reads TGTGCCAGCAGCCGCCTTGGGGGACAGAACTCCTACGAGCAGTACTTC.

The V call is TRBV5-6, the J call TRBJ1-6; TRBD1 might be the D (6 bases). V lost 0 bases, J lost 6 bases, and 16 bases lay in between. CDR3 length: 17 residues. Germline V lookup: CDR1 SGHDT, CDR2 YYEEEE. CDR3 loop: CASSLVGGGTPNSPLHF. CDR3 DNA: TGTGCCAGCAGCTTGGTTGGAGGCGGGACACCTAATTCACCCCTCCACTTT.

This clone was seen only once. V is TRBV7-9 and J is TRBJ1-5, with D hard to call. V lost 4 bases and J lost 1, with 14 bases in between. The CDR3 sequence is 16 residues long. Per the germline V gene, CDR1 is SEHNR and CDR2 is FQNEAQ (reference sequence). As DNA, the CDR3 is TGTGCCAGCAGCTCCCACCTGGACGGGAGCAATCAGCCCCAGCATTTT. Translated, it gives CASSSHLDGSNQPQHF.

This clone was seen a few times. This sequence joins TRBV10-3 and TRBJ1-1, with 7 bases lining up with TRBD1. Germline CDR1 is ENHRY and CDR2 is SYGVKD. CDR3 length: 13 amino acids. After removal of 0 bases from V and 12 bases from J, the junction contained 7 bases not matched to a gene. CDR3 protein: CAISESYRGGSFF. The CDR3 region has the DNA TGTGCCATCAGTGAGTCATACAGGGGAGGGTCTTTCTTT.

The CDR3 region is CASSLGRYGYTF. CDR3 DNA: TGTGCCAGCAGTTTAGGGCGCTATGGCTACACCTTC. The genes are TRBV28 and TRBJ1-2; D gene unclear. V lost 2 bases, J lost 4 bases, and 5 bases lay in between. This CDR3 is 12 amino acids long. Per the germline V gene, CDR1 is MDHEN and CDR2 is SYDVKM.

The V gene is TRBV6-1, the J gene TRBJ2-1; 11 bases match TRBD2. The CDR3 extends over 15 amino acids. J was trimmed by 11 bases and V by 6 bases; bases with no gene match: 12. Germline CDR1 is MNHNS and CDR2 is SASEGT. CDR3 sequence (DNA): TGTGCCAGCAGCGGAGGCGGGACTAGCGGAGTAAAGCAGTTCTTC. It specifies CASSGGGTSGVKQFF.

A word on this clone: Other DNA sequences in this sample translate to the same CDR3. The rearrangement uses TRBV27 and TRBJ1-1; D is ambiguous. Trimming shortened V by 6 bases and J by 4 bases, and 9 bases separated the two germline ends. Germline assignment: CDR1 MNHEY and CDR2 SMNVEV (reference sequence). CDR3 size: 12 residues. The DNA for the CDR3 is TGTGCCAGCAGCCGGTGGGGCACTGAAGCTTTCTTT. This gives the protein CASSRWGTEAFF.

This sequence joins TRBV6-1 and TRBJ1-5, with a tentative D call TRBD1 (5 bases). CDR1 and CDR2 from the germline V gene are MNHNS and SASEGT. The CDR3 loop spans 15 amino acids. V was pared by 7 bases and J by 0 bases, with 13 bases between. CDR3 nucleotides: TGTGCCAGCATATCAGGGATCAATAGCAATCAGCCCCAGCATTTT. Its translation is CASISGINSNQPQHF.

J is TRBJ2-7 and V is TRBV10-3; a possible D gene is TRBD2 (6 bases). This CDR3 has 11 residues. CDR1 is ENHRY, CDR2 SYGVKD, per germline. V gave up 10 bases and J gave up 4 bases, with 11 bases separating them. In DNA form, the CDR3 reads TGTGCCACCGGGGACTTATACGAGCAGTACTTC. This gives the protein CATGDLYEQYF.

The rearrangement links TRBV5-1 to TRBJ1-4; possibly TRBD1 for D (6 bases). Between the trimmed V and J ends, which lost 4 bases and 8 bases, there was a span of 18 bases. There are 15 residues in the CDR3. The germline V gene encodes CDR1 SGHRS and CDR2 YFSETQ. The CDR3 region is CASSPEGGLVEKLFF. The DNA of the CDR3 is TGCGCCAGCAGCCCCGAGGGGGGCTTGGTCGAAAAACTGTTTTTT.